These 18 T cell receptor beta chains were all obtained from the same sample, sequenced in a study of blood T cell repertoires in COVID-19 (dated by TCRdb to 2018 to 2020). Library preparation was by the immunoSEQ multiplex PCR assay. What TCRdb holds here is the immuneACCESS table cut down to in-frame rearrangements. Part of the clones is not present; checked against another copy, under half of the missing clones reflect an unresolved V gene, and the others are unexplained. The sample table contains 250,000 or so clones; only one count was recorded for approximately 86% of them. Of the sample, 1.2% to 1.5% falls within the top ten clones. Material for sequencing was peripheral blood. These receptors originate from an elderly man with acute or convalescent COVID-19.

This clone appeared a few times. The rearrangement links TRBV7-9 to TRBJ2-5; weak D call: TRBD1 (6 bases). The CDR3 spans 16 residues. CDR1 and CDR2 (germline): SEHNR, FQNEAQ (reference sequence). Trimming took off 1 base at V and 4 bases at J, with 16 bases between the two ends. The CDR3 reads CASSLVKGRGPETQYF. DNA for the CDR3: TGTGCCAGCAGCTTAGTAAAGGGCAGGGGTCCAGAGACCCAGTACTTC. Variable domain in full (rest from reference TRBV7-9 and TRBJ2-5): DTGVSQNPRHKITKRGQNVTFRCDPISEHNRLYWYRQTLGQGPEFLTYFQNEAQLEKSRLLSDRFSAERPKGSFSTLEIQRTEQGDSAMYLCASSLVKGRGPETQYFGPGTRLLVL.

In DNA, the CDR3 is TGTGCCAGCAGCTTGGGCGGGAGGGAGACCCAGTACTTC. It is translated as CASSLGGRETQYF. The J gene is TRBJ2-5, the V gene TRBV13; TRBD2 aligns across 8 bases. Germline V gene data show CDR1 as PRHDT and CDR2 as FYEKMQ (reference sequence). CDR3 length: 13 residues. Unmatched junction bases numbered 2, after V lost 3 bases and J lost 5 bases.

The chain employs TRBV28 and TRBJ1-5, with a tentative D call TRBD1 (6 bases). The germline CDR1 and CDR2 sequences are MDHEN and SYDVKM. V was clipped by 7 bases and J by 2 bases, with 18 bases between them. The CDR3 sequence is 16 residues long. Here the CDR3 DNA reads TGTGCCAGCACCATACAGGGCGCCTATCGCAATCAGCCCCAGCATTTT. Protein: CASTIQGAYRNQPQHF.

The chain is built from TRBV3-1 (or the pseudogene TRBV3-2) and TRBJ2-5, with D tentatively TRBD2 (5 bases). Germline loops: CDR1 LGHDT, CDR2 YNNKEL (reference sequence). This CDR3 has 14 residues. Trimming stripped 4 bases from V and 4 bases from J, with 13 bases between. CDR3 DNA: TGTGCCAGCAGCCCGAGGGTTCGGGGAGAGACCCAGTACTTC. Residues: CASSPRVRGETQYF.

The chain combines TRBV13 with TRBJ2-7; 10 bases are a match to TRBD1. The CDR3 has 15 amino acids. Germline trimming cut 4 bases from V and 1 base from J; bases unmatched to any gene: 4. The germline CDR1 and CDR2 sequences are PRHDT and FYEKMQ (reference sequence). CDR3 DNA sequence: TGTGCCAGCAGCTCCCGGGACAGGGGTTCCTACGAGCAGTACTTC. It codes for CASSSRDRGSYEQYF. The full variable domain, with the rest looked up from reference TRBV13 and TRBJ2-7, is AAGVIQSPRHLIKEKRETATLKCYPIPRHDTVYWYQQGPGQDPQFLISFYEKMQSDKGSIPDRFSAQQFSDYHSELNMSSLELGDSALYFCASSSRDRGSYEQYFGPGTRLTVT.

In this sample, this clone turned up once. This rearrangement joins TRBV14 to TRBJ2-7, with D perhaps matching TRBD2 (6 bases). The length of the CDR3 is 14 residues. Trimming shortened V by 1 base and J by 3 bases, and 10 bases separated the two germline ends. Germline CDR1 reads SGHDN; CDR2 reads FVKESK. The CDR3 protein is CASSQVGGDYEQYF. The CDR3 nucleotides read TGTGCCAGCAGCCAAGTTGGAGGGGACTACGAGCAGTACTTC.

This clone was counted a single time. This chain uses TRBV5-6 with TRBJ1-2; maybe TRBD1 (6 bases). Trimming removed 4 bases from V and 0 bases from J, with 16 bases in between. This CDR3 has 16 amino acids. Germline CDR1 SGHDT, CDR2 YYEEEE. The CDR3 region has the DNA TGTGCCAGCAGCCCCGATGGGACACCTGCTAACTATGGCTACACCTTC. This sequence encodes CASSPDGTPANYGYTF. Supplemented by reference TRBV5-6 and TRBJ1-2, the full variable domain reads DAGVTQSPTHLIKTRGQQVTLRCSPKSGHDTVSWYQQALGQGPQFIFQYYEEEERQRGNFPDRFSGHQFPNYSSELNVNALLLGDSALYLCASSPDGTPANYGYTFGSGTRLTVV.

This rearrangement joins TRBV3-1 (or the pseudogene TRBV3-2) to TRBJ2-1; D might be TRBD1 (6 bases). Germline V gene sequence: CDR1 LGHDT, CDR2 YNNKEL (reference sequence). V was pared by 1 base and J by 8 bases, with 15 bases between. The CDR3 length is 15 residues. CDR3 coding DNA: TGTGCCAGCAGCCAAGGATATGGGGGCTATGATGAGCAGTTCTTC. Its translation: CASSQGYGGYDEQFF.

The chain is built from TRBV6-2 or TRBV6-3 and TRBJ1-5; no clear D. Trimming removed 2 bases at V and 8 bases at J, with 10 bases between. The CDR3 loop spans 13 amino acids. Per germline, CDR1 MNHEY and CDR2 SVGEGT. The CDR3 loop reads CASSYNLGEPQHF. The CDR3 DNA follows: TGTGCCAGCAGTTACAATCTCGGGGAGCCCCAGCATTTT.

This clone was recorded only once. The chain combines TRBV7-3 with TRBJ2-1; 10 bases line up with TRBD2. The CDR3 extends over 15 amino acids. CDR1 and CDR2 (germline): SGHTA, FQGTGA. With 5 bases clipped from V and 5 bases from J, the junction kept 6 bases outside the gene matches. The chain's CDR3 is CASSPSGGGNNEQFF. CDR3 in DNA: TGTGCCAGCAGCCCCAGCGGGGGGGGAAACAATGAGCAGTTCTTC. Full variable domain (rest looked up from reference TRBV7-3 and TRBJ2-1): GAGVSQTPSNKVTEKGKYVELRCDPISGHTALYWYRQSLGQGPEFLIYFQGTGAADDSGLPNDRFFAVRPEGSVSTLKIQRTERGDSAVYLCASSPSGGGNNEQFFGPGTRLTVL.

V is TRBV6-4 and J is TRBJ1-3; 7 bases line up with TRBD1. The germline CDR1 and CDR2 sequences are MRHNA and SNTAGT. Losses at the gene ends were 3 bases for V and 0 bases for J; bases not matched to a gene: 8. The CDR3 contains 17 residues. The CDR3 DNA sequence: TGTGCCAGCAGTGAAACAGGGGCCCAAAGCTCTGGAAACACCATATATTTT. Its translation is CASSETGAQSSGNTIYF.

V usage is TRBV7-2 and J usage is TRBJ2-7, with D possibly matching TRBD1 (7 bases). There are 14 residues in the CDR3. V was cut by 4 bases and J by 0 bases, with 10 bases left in between. Germline assignment: CDR1 SGHTA and CDR2 FQGNSA. The CDR3 region has the DNA TGTGCCAGCAGCTCTCAGGGGGGCTCCTACGAGCAGTACTTC. Protein product: CASSSQGGSYEQYF.

Concerning this clone itself: This CDR3 is also generated by other DNA sequences in the sample. The chain has TRBV18 and TRBJ2-5; D is perhaps TRBD2 (5 bases). The CDR3 runs to 14 residues. V was clipped by 2 bases and J by 2 bases, with 9 bases between them. The germline V gene encodes CDR1 KGHSH and CDR2 LQKENI. This CDR3 is CASSPRELQETQYF. As DNA, the CDR3 is TGTGCCAGCTCACCAAGGGAGCTGCAAGAGACCCAGTACTTC. Variable domain in full (rest from reference TRBV18 and TRBJ2-5): NAGVMQNPRHLVRRRGQEARLRCSPMKGHSHVYWYRQLPEEGLKFMVYLQKENIIDESGMPKERFSAEFPKEGPSILRIQQVVRGDSAAYFCASSPRELQETQYFGPGTRLLVL.

The gene calls are TRBV19 and TRBJ1-2; TRBD1 aligns across 8 bases. The germline CDR1 and CDR2 sequences are LNHDA and SQIVND (reference sequence). The CDR3 contains 17 residues. Trimming took 0 bases from V and 4 from J; bases not matched to a gene: 10. CDR3 coding DNA: TGTGCCAGTAGTATAGATTTGACAGGGGCGCCGGCCTATGGCTACACCTTC. Translation: CASSIDLTGAPAYGYTF. Based on the CDR3 plus reference TRBV19 and TRBJ1-2, the full variable domain is DGGITQSPKYLFRKEGQNVTLSCEQNLNHDAMYWYRQDPGQGLRLIYYSQIVNDFQKGDIAEGYSVSREKKESFPLTVTSAQKNPTAFYLCASSIDLTGAPAYGYTFGSGTRLTVV.

This clone was picked up many times. The V call is TRBV2, the J call TRBJ2-5; TRBD1 matches 11 bases. This CDR3 contains 14 residues. CDR1 and CDR2 (germline): SNHLY, FYNNEI. With 6 bases clipped from V and 5 bases from J, the junction kept 5 bases outside the gene matches. CDR3 in DNA: TGTGCCAGCAGCCCGGACAGGGGGCGGGAGACCCAGTACTTC. This gives the protein CASSPDRGRETQYF.

J is TRBJ2-3 and V is TRBV7-2; 13 bases align to TRBD2. The germline gives CDR1 SGHTA, CDR2 FQGNSA. The CDR3 extends over 19 amino acids. J gave up 6 bases and V 1 base, and 13 bases lay outside the gene matches. CDR3 coding DNA: TGTGCCAGCAGCTTAGATAGGACTAGCGGGAGAAGAAGGCGGGATACGCAGTATTTT. As protein: CASSLDRTSGRRRRDTQYF.

This rearrangement joins TRBV29-1 to TRBJ2-7, with TRBD1 identical over 7 bases. The junction had 13 bases not matched to a gene; V was cut back by 6 bases and J by 2 bases. CDR3 size: 15 residues. From germline, CDR1 is SQVTM and CDR2 ANQGSEA. The DNA of the CDR3 is TGCAGCGTGGGCCGAGACAGGGTGGGGACCTACGAGCAGTACTTC. It codes for CSVGRDRVGTYEQYF.

This chain uses TRBV3-1 (or the pseudogene TRBV3-2) with TRBJ1-3, with 7 bases matching TRBD1. CDR1 and CDR2 (germline): LGHDT, YNNKEL (reference sequence). CDR3 length: 14 amino acids. The trim removed 3 bases at V and 2 bases at J, leaving 1 base unmatched. CDR3 DNA: TGTGCCAGCAGCCAGACAGGGACTGGAAACACCATATATTTT. This sequence encodes CASSQTGTGNTIYF.